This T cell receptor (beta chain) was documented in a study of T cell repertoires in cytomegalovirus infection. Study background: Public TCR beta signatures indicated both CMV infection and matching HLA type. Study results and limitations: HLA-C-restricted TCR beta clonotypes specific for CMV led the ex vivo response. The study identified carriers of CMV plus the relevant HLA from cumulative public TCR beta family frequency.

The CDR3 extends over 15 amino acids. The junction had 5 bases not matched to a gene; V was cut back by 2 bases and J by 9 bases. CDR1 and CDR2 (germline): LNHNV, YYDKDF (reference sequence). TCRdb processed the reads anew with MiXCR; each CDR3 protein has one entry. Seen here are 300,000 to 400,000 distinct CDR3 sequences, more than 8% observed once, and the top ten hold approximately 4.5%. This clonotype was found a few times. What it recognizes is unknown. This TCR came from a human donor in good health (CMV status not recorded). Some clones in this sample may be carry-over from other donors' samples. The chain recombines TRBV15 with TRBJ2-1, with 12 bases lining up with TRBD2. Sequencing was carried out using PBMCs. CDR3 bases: TGTGCCACCAGCAGACCTAGCGGGAGGGCCACTGAGCAGTTCTTC. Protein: CATSRPSGRATEQFF.